These 14 T cell receptor beta chains came from one sample sequenced in a study of T cell responses to AZD1222 COVID-19 vaccine. Profiling relied on immunoSEQ multiplex PCR, and the TCRdb table lists in-frame clones only, not all of them. The sample includes roughly 120,000 clones, 92% of them seen just once. The sample in question was peripheral blood, obtained 28 days after the second AZD1222 dose. Receptor source: an adult who received the AZD1222 COVID-19 vaccine.

The chain couples TRBV29-1 to TRBJ2-5, with D unresolved. This CDR3 contains 12 residues. V was clipped by 4 bases and J by 0 bases, with 6 bases between them. Germline CDR1 is SQVTM and CDR2 is ANQGSEA. The CDR3 loop is CSVVEYQETQYF. CDR3 nucleotides: TGCAGCGTTGTAGAGTACCAAGAGACCCAGTACTTC.

The rearrangement uses TRBV6-5 and TRBJ1-1, with no clear D. Germline assignment: CDR1 MNHEY and CDR2 SVGAGI. This CDR3 spans 13 amino acids. V lost 6 bases, J lost 3 bases, and 11 bases lay in between. CDR3 sequence reads: CASSAVVDTEAFF. In nucleotides, the CDR3 is TGTGCCAGCAGCGCGGTGGTGGACACTGAAGCTTTCTTT.

V gene TRBV12-3 or TRBV12-4 combines with J gene TRBJ2-7; 7 bases fit TRBD1. CDR3 length: 12 residues. V dropped 6 bases and J dropped 6; count of bases not matched to a gene: 5. The CDR3 bases are TGTGCCAGCAGGTACAGGGGACGCGAGCAGTACTTC. Translation: CASRYRGREQYF.

The V and J genes are TRBV18 and TRBJ2-1; possibly TRBD1 or TRBD2 for D (5 bases each). Between the trimmed V and J ends, which lost 3 bases and 2 bases, there was a span of 14 bases. The germline V gene encodes CDR1 KGHSH and CDR2 LQKENI. CDR3 size: 16 residues. In DNA form, the CDR3 reads TGTGCCAGCTCACCGCCTTGGACGGGACCCTACAATGAGCAGTTCTTC. Its protein is CASSPPWTGPYNEQFF.

This chain connects TRBV21-1 to TRBJ1-4; the table's D call of TRBD1 was not tested on the DNA. TRBV21-1 is labeled a pseudogene. The CDR3 runs to 21 residues. The CDR3 protein is CASSKRRKDRGAKRSNEKLFF. The CDR3 region has the DNA TGTGCCAGCAGCAAAAGGCGGAAGGACAGGGGGGCCAAAAGGAGTAATGAAAAACTGTTTTTT.

This chain joins TRBV19 and TRBJ2-1; D is ambiguous. Germline-derived CDR1 and CDR2 are LNHDA and SQIVND (reference sequence). The CDR3 contains 16 residues. The V and J ends lost 1 base and 1 base respectively, with 11 bases between them. CDR3 in amino acids: CASSIVGAKSYNEQFF. Written as DNA, the CDR3 is TGTGCCAGTAGTATAGTCGGAGCGAAGTCCTACAATGAGCAGTTCTTC. Full variable domain (rest looked up from reference TRBV19 and TRBJ2-1): DGGITQSPKYLFRKEGQNVTLSCEQNLNHDAMYWYRQDPGQGLRLIYYSQIVNDFQKGDIAEGYSVSREKKESFPLTVTSAQKNPTAFYLCASSIVGAKSYNEQFFGPGTRLTVL.

The chain employs TRBV11-2 and TRBJ1-5; tentatively, D is TRBD1 (6 bases). The CDR3 loop spans 14 amino acids. V lost 0 bases and J 7 bases, leaving 10 bases between the germline ends. Germline V gene lookup returns CDR1 SGHAT and CDR2 FQNNGV. The CDR3 DNA is TGTGCCAGCAGCTTAGAAGGGGGGAGGCAGCCCCAGCATTTT. Amino acid sequence: CASSLEGGRQPQHF.

The gene calls are TRBV5-6 and TRBJ1-4; TRBD1 agrees at 11 bases. Germline CDR1 SGHDT, CDR2 YYEEEE. With V trimmed by 0 bases and J by 5 bases, 6 bases remained unmatched. The CDR3 extends over 17 amino acids. The CDR3 region is CASSLVGQGALNEKLFF. CDR3 DNA sequence: TGTGCCAGCAGCTTGGTAGGACAGGGGGCCCTGAATGAAAAACTGTTTTTT. Complete variable domain (other parts from reference TRBV5-6 and TRBJ1-4): DAGVTQSPTHLIKTRGQQVTLRCSPKSGHDTVSWYQQALGQGPQFIFQYYEEEERQRGNFPDRFSGHQFPNYSSELNVNALLLGDSALYLCASSLVGQGALNEKLFFGSGTQLSVL.

The chain is built from TRBV27 and TRBJ2-7; D is ambiguous. Germline-derived CDR1 and CDR2 are MNHEY and SMNVEV (reference sequence). The germline V and J ends were trimmed by 5 bases and 0 bases, with 8 bases remaining between them. CDR3 length: 13 amino acids. This chain's CDR3 is CASSPLSSYEQYF. The CDR3 DNA reads as TGTGCCAGCAGTCCTCTCAGCTCCTACGAGCAGTACTTC.

In DNA form, the CDR3 reads TGTGCCAGCAGCTTAGGATGGGACAGGGAAGCTTTCTTT. Translating it yields CASSLGWDREAFF. The rearrangement joins TRBV7-2 to TRBJ1-1; TRBD1 aligns across 8 bases. CDR1 SGHTA and CDR2 FQGNSA come from the germline V gene. The CDR3 totals 13 residues. The V segment lost 1 base and the J segment 8 bases; nucleotides outside the gene matches: 3.

V is TRBV23-1 and J is TRBJ2-7, with 13 bases aligning to TRBD2. TRBV23-1 is labeled an ORF, and its function is uncertain. The ends lost 0 bases at V and 5 bases at J; junction bases unmatched: 16. The CDR3 loop spans 20 amino acids. The CDR3 is CASSQSYPSRTSGRIDEQYF. CDR3 nucleotides: TGCGCCAGCAGTCAATCTTACCCCTCCAGGACTAGCGGGAGAATCGACGAGCAGTACTTC.

This chain connects TRBV6-5 to TRBJ1-1, with D possibly matching TRBD1 (6 bases). The CDR3 extends over 15 amino acids. The ends were cut back, 2 bases at V and 11 bases at J, with 21 bases in the middle. Looked up from germline, CDR1 is MNHEY and CDR2 is SVGAGI. Here the CDR3 reads CASSYGGGPGSGAFF. In DNA form, the CDR3 reads TGTGCCAGCAGTTACGGGGGCGGGCCCGGATCGGGTGCTTTCTTT.

The rearrangement links TRBV10-2 to TRBJ2-5; D remains unclear. Trimming stripped 2 bases from V and 5 bases from J, with 6 bases between. This CDR3 has 12 residues. Germline lookup yields CDR1 WSHSY and CDR2 SAAADI. CDR3 amino acids: CASSELGETQYF. Here the CDR3 DNA reads TGCGCCAGCAGTGAGCTAGGGGAGACCCAGTACTTC.

The rearrangement joins TRBV5-1 to TRBJ1-5, with D hard to call. Germline-derived CDR1 and CDR2 are SGHRS and YFSETQ. V was shortened by 0 bases and J by 4 bases, with 5 bases between the two germline ends. CDR3 length: 13 residues. CDR3 amino acids: CASSLAENQPQHF. In DNA form, the CDR3 reads TGCGCCAGCAGCTTGGCCGAGAATCAGCCCCAGCATTTT.